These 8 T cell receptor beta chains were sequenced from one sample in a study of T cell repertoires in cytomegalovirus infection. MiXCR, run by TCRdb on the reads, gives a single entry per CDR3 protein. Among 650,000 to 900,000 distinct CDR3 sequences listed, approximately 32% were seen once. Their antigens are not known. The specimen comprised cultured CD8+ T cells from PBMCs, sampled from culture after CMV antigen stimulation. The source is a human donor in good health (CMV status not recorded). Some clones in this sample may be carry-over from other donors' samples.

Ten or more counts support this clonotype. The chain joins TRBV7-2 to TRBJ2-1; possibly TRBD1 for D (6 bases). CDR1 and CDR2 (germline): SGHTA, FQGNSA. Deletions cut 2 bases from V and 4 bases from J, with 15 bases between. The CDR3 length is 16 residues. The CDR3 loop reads CASSLNRAMNYNEQFF. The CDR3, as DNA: TGTGCCAGCAGCTTAAACAGGGCTATGAATTACAATGAGCAGTTCTTC.

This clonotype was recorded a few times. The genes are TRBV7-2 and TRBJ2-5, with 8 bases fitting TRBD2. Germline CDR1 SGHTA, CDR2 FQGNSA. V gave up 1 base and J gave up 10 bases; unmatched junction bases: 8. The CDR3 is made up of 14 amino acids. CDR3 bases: TGTGCCAGCAGCTTAGTGGTTAGCGGGGATGGCCAGTACTTC. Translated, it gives CASSLVVSGDGQYF.

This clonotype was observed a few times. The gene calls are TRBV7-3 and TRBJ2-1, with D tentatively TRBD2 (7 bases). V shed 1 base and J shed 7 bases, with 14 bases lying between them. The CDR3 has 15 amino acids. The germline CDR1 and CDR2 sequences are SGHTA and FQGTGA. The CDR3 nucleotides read TGTGCCAGCAGCTTAAACTGGGGGGGCAGGAATGAGCAGTTCTTC. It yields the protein CASSLNWGGRNEQFF.

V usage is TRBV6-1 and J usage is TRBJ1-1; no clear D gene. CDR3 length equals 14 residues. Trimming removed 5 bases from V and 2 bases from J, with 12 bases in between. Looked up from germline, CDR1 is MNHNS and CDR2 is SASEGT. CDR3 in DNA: TGTGCCAGCAGTTCCGGGTCCTTCAACACTGAAGCTTTCTTT. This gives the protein CASSSGSFNTEAFF.

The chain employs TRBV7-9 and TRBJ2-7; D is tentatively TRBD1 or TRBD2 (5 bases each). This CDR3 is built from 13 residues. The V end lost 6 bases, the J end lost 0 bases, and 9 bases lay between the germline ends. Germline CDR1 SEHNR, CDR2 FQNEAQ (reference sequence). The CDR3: CASRGRSSYEQYF. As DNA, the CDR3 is TGTGCCAGCAGGGGACGGAGCTCCTACGAGCAGTACTTC.

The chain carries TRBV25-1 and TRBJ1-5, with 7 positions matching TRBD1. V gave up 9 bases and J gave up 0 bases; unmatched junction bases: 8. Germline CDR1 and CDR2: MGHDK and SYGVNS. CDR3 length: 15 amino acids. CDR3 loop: CASAPTGDSNQPQHF. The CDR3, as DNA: TGTGCCAGTGCCCCAACAGGGGATAGCAATCAGCCCCAGCATTTT.

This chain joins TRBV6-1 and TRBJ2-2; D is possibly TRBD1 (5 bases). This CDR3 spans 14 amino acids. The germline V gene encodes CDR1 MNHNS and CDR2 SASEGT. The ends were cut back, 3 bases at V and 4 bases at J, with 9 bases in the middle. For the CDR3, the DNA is TGTGCCAGCAGTGAGGCAGGGCCCACCGGGGAGCTGTTTTTT. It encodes CASSEAGPTGELFF.

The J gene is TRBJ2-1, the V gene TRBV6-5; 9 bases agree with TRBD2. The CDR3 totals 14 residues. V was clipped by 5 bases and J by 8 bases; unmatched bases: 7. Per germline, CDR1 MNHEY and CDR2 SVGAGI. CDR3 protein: CASSTGGGAYEQFF. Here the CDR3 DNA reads TGTGCCAGCAGTACAGGCGGGGGGGCGTATGAGCAGTTCTTC.